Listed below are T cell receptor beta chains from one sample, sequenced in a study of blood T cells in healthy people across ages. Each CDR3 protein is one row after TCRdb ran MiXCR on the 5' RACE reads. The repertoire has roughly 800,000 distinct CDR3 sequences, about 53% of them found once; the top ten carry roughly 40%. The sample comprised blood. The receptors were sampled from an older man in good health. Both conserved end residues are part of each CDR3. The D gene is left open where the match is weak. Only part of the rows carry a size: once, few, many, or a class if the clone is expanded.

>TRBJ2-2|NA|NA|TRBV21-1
TGTGCCAGCAGCAAAAGACGTCAAGGGCTAAACACCGGGGAGCTGTTTTTT
CASSKRRQGLNTGELFF
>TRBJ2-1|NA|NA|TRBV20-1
TGCAGTGCTAGAGGCGCCGGGGGAGGGCAGTTCTTC
CSARGAGGGQFF
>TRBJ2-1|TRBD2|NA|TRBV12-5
TGTGCTAGTGGTTTGTCCCTTCAAACTTGGGGGCTAGATAGCGGGAGGAACAATGAGCAGTTCTTC
CASGLSLQTWGLDSGRNNEQFF
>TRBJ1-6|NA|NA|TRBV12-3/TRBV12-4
TGCGCCAGCAGTTCCTCTGGTTCTCTTAATTCACCCCTCCACTTT
CASSSSGSLNSPLHF
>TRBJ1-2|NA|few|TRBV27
TGTGCCAGCAGTTTCGTGGACTGGCATCAACAAAGGAGCTATGGCTACACCTTC
CASSFVDWHQQRSYGYTF
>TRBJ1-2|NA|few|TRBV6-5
TGTGCCAGCGCCAGAGGACTTTTCTATGGCTACACCTTC
CASARGLFYGYTF
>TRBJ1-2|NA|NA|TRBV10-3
TGTGCCATCAGTGACACAGATCTTAACTATGGCTACACCTTC
CAISDTDLNYGYTF
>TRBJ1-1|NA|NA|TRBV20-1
TGCAGTGCTAGAAGGGGTCCCGGGGTTGAAGCTTTCTTT
CSARRGPGVEAFF
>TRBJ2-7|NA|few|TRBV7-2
TGTGCCAGCAGCCCCTCGTACCGGGGGGAGCAGTACTTC
CASSPSYRGEQYF
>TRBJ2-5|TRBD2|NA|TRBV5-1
TGCGCCAGCAGCCCGGGGACTAGCGGGAGCAGGAATGAGCAGTACTTC
CASSPGTSGSRNEQYF
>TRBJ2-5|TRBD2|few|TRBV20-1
TGCAGTGGAGCGGGGCAAGAGACCCAGTACTTC
CSGAGQETQYF
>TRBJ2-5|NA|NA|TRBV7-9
TGTGCCAGCAGCTTAGCGCAGACTTCTGGGGAGACCCAGTACTTC
CASSLAQTSGETQYF
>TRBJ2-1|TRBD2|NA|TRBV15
TGTGCCACCAGCAGAGACATAGCGGGAGTAGGTGTCAATGAGCAGTTCTTC
CATSRDIAGVGVNEQFF
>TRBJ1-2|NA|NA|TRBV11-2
TGTGCCAGCAGCCATATAGACTGGACGGGGGCGGACTATGGCTACACCTTC
CASSHIDWTGADYGYTF
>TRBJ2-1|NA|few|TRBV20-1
TGCAGTGCTAGAGATACATCCTCGGCTATCCTTTACAATGAGCAGTTCTTC
CSARDTSSAILYNEQFF
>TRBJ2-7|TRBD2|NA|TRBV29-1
TGCAGCGCCCGGGCTATGGCGGGGGGCGAGCAGTACTTC
CSARAMAGGEQYF
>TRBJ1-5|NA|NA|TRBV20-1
TGCAGTGCTAGAGTGGCAGAGAGTAGCAATCAGCCCCAGCATTTT
CSARVAESSNQPQHF
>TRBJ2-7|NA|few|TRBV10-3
TGTGCCATCAGTGAGGGCTATGGCGAGCAGTACTTC
CAISEGYGEQYF
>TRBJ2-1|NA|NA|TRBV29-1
TGCAGCGTTGTCTCCGGGAAGGATAATGAGCAGTTCTTC
CSVVSGKDNEQFF
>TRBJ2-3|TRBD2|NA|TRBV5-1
TGCGCCAGCAGATCCGAGACTAGCGGGATGGCAGATACGCAGTATTTT
CASRSETSGMADTQYF
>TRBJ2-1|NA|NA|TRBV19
TGTGCCAGTACCGACGGGACTCGATTCAATGAGCAGTTCTTC
CASTDGTRFNEQFF
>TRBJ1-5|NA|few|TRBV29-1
TGCAGCGTGAGTGGGGTTAGCAATCAGCCCCAGCATTTT
CSVSGVSNQPQHF
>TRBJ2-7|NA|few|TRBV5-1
TGCGCCAGCAGCTTGGCCCCGGACAGTTACTACGAGCAGTACTTC
CASSLAPDSYYEQYF
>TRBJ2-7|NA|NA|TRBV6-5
TGTGCCAGCAGTTACGTCGGGTCCTCGGGGGAGCAGTACTTC
CASSYVGSSGEQYF
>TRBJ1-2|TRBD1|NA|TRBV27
TGTGCCAGCAGTGCTGTGGGACAGGAGCCTAACTATGGCTACACCTTC
CASSAVGQEPNYGYTF
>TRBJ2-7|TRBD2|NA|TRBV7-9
TGTGCCAGCAGCTTAGGCGACTTTAGCGGGAGGTACGAGCAGTACTTC
CASSLGDFSGRYEQYF
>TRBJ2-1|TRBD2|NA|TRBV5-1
TGCGCCAGCAGCTTGGAACTAGCGGGGAAGAATGAGCAGTTCTTC
CASSLELAGKNEQFF
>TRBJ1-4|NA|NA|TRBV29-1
TGCAGCGTTCTAAGTTCCGGAGGTGAAAAACTGTTTTTT
CSVLSSGGEKLFF
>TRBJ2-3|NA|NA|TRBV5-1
TGCGCCAGCAGCTTGGGGGCAGGGACGGGCACAGATACGCAGTATTTT
CASSLGAGTGTDTQYF
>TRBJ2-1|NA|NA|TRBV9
TGTGCCAGCAGCGCGGACGCATTGCCCCCCAATGAGCAGTTCTTC
CASSADALPPNEQFF
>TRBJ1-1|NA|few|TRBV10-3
TGTGCCATCAGTGAACAGGGCTGGGGGACCACTGAAGCTTTCTTT
CAISEQGWGTTEAFF
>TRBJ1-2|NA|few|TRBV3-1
TGTGCCAGCAGCCAGCTGGACTATGGCTACACCTTC
CASSQLDYGYTF
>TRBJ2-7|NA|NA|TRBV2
TGTGCCAGCAGCCCGGAAAGGGTACGCGAGCAGTACTTC
CASSPERVREQYF
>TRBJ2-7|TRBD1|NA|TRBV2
TGTGCCAGGGGACAGGGGGCCGGTTACGAGCAGTACTTC
CARGQGAGYEQYF
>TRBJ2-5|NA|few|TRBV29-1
TGCAGCGTTGCGGAGGGGGCGGAGACCCAGTACTTC
CSVAEGAETQYF
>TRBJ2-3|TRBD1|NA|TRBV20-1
TGCAGTGCTAGCGGACAGGGGAGGGCAGATACGCAGTATTTT
CSASGQGRADTQYF
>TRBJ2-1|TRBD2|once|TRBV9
TGTGCCAGCAGCCCTACACCCGGGACTAGCGGGAGGCATCAGTTCTTC
CASSPTPGTSGRHQFF